This T cell receptor (beta chain) was observed in a study of cytomegalovirus exposure and HLA in healthy donors. Findings of the study overall: Presence/absence analyses treated sequencing depth as roughly uniform across donors. According to an earlier analysis, most TCR beta V segments yielded productive rearrangements about 87% or about 30% of the time. 164 TCR beta chains were listed as cytomegalovirus-associated.

Germline assignment: CDR1 SNHLY and CDR2 FYNNEI. V was trimmed by 2 bases and J by 4 bases, leaving 11 bases between them. The CDR3 covers 15 residues. About this clone itself: No antigen is known for it.

PCR primers comprised 60 Vbeta and 13 Jbeta primers. The table came from immunoSEQ multiplex PCR; TCRdb's copy has only in-frame clones and leaves some out. The sample lists 150,000 to 200,000 clones; roughly two thirds were seen once. At sampling all donors were nominally healthy, likely with unrecorded immune exposures. The sample consisted of PBMCs. The sequence was collected from a woman aged 18 to 35 in good health and CMV-seropositive. This chain links TRBV2 with TRBJ2-2; D unresolved. CDR3 in DNA: TGTGCCAGCAGTGAATCGGTTTTCGGCACCGGGGAGCTGTTTTTT. Translated: CASSESVFGTGELFF.